This TCR beta chain was sequenced during a study of read filtering for tumor transcriptome and immune sequencing. Across the whole study: Patients were some 16 male and approximately 14 female, mean age roughly 70 years, range roughly 47 to 85. Transcriptome libraries were built from DNase-treated RNA. TCR-mapped reads were about 3.5 to 10.27 million with IR-seq versus roughly 85 to 1,300 with RNA-seq.

Molecular barcoded adaptors covering alpha/delta and beta/gamma chains were used on about 0.4 ug RNA. One entry per CDR3 protein, called by TCRdb with MiXCR from the reads. The data contain over 55,000 distinct CDR3 sequences, about 15% of them seen just once; the ten biggest clones take up roughly 45%. The CDR3 sequence is 18 residues long. CDR1 is SQVTM, CDR2 ANQGSEA, per germline. Trimming pared 4 bases from V and 0 bases from J, leaving 24 bases between. At the time of active disease, bone marrow was collected from every patient. Sequencing was carried out using a population of CD138-negative cells sorted from bone marrow. This TCR was sampled from a donor older than 35 with multiple myeloma. The chain has TRBV29-1 and TRBJ1-1; TRBD1 might be the D (6 bases). DNA for the CDR3: TGCAGCGTTGTGGGTCCCCAGCAGGGGCTTGCGGTGAACACTGAAGCTTTCTTT. Translating gives CSVVGPQQGLAVNTEAFF.